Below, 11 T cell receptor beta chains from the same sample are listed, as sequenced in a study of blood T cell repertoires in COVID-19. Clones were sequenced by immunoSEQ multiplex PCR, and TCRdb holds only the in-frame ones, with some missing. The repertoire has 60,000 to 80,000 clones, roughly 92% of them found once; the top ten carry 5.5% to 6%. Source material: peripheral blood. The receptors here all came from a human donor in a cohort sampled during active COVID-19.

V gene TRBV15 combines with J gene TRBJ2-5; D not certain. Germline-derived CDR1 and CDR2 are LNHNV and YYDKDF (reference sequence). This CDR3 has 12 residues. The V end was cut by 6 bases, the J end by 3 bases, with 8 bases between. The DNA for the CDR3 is TGTGCCACCAGTCCCTCCGAAGAGACCCAGTACTTC. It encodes CATSPSEETQYF.

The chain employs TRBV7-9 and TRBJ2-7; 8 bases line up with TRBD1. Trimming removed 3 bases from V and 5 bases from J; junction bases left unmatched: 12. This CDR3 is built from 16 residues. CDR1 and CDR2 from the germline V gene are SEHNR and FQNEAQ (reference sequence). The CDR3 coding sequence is TGTGCCAGCAGCTTTCCAGGACAGGGAGGAGGCGACGAGCAGTACTTC. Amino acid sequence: CASSFPGQGGGDEQYF.

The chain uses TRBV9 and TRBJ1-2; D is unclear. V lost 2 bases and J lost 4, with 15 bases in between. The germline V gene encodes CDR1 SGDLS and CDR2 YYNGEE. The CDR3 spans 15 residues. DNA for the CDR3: TGTGCCAGCAGCGTGGCATCGGAGGCCCTCTATGGCTACACCTTC. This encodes CASSVASEALYGYTF.

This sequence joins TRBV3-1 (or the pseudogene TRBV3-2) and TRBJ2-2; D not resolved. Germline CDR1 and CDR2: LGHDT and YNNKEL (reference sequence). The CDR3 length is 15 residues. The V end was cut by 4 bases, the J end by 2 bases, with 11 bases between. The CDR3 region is CASSPRAGNTGELFF. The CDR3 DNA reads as TGTGCCAGCAGCCCTAGAGCTGGTAACACCGGGGAGCTGTTTTTT.

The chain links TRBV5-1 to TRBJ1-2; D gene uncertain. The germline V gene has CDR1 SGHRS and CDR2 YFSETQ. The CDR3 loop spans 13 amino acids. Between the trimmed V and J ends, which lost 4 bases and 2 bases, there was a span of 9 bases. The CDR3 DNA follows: TGCGCCAGCAGCGCAGGCGGGAACTATGGCTACACCTTC. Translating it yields CASSAGGNYGYTF.

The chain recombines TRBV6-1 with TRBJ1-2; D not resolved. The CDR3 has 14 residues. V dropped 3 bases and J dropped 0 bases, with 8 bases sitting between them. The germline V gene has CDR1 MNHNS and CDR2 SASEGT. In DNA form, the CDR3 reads TGTGCCAGCAGTGACCCTTTCCCTAACTATGGCTACACCTTC. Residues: CASSDPFPNYGYTF.

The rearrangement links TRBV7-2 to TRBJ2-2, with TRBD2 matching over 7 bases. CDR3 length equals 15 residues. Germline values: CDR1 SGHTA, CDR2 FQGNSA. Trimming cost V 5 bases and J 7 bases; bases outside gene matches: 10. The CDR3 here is CASSPGLGGGGELFF. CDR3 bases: TGTGCCAGCAGCCCAGGACTTGGCGGGGGCGGGGAGCTGTTTTTT.

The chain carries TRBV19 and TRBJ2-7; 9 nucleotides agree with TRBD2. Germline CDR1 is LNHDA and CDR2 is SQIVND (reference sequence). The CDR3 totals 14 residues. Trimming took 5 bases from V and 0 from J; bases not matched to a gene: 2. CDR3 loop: CASSASGNSYEQYF. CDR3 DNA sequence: TGTGCCAGTAGTGCTAGCGGGAACTCCTACGAGCAGTACTTC.

The CDR3 nucleotides read TGTGCCAGCTCAGGAGGGGGCGCGGGGACTGAAGCTTTCTTT. Translation: CASSGGGAGTEAFF. The chain uses TRBV18 and TRBJ1-1; 7 nucleotides agree with TRBD1. Germline values: CDR1 KGHSH, CDR2 LQKENI. V trimming: 5 bases; J trimming: 5 bases; junction bases outside the gene matches: 8. The CDR3 consists of 14 residues.

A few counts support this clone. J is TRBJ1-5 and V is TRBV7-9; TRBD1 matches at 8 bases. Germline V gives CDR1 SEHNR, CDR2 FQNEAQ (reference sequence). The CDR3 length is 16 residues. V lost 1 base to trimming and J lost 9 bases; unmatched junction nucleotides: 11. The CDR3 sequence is CASSLVGDRGASPQHF. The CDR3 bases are TGTGCCAGCAGCTTAGTCGGTGACAGGGGAGCGTCGCCCCAGCATTTT.

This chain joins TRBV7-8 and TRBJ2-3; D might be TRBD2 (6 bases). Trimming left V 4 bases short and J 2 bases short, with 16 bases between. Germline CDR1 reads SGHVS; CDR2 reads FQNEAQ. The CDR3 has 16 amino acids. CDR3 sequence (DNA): TGTGCCAGCAGCTGGGAGACTAGAAGGTACACAGATACGCAGTATTTT. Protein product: CASSWETRRYTDTQYF. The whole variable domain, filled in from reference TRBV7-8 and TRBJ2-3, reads GAGVSQSPRYKVAKRGQDVALRCDPISGHVSLFWYQQALGQGPEFLTYFQNEAQLDKSGLPSDRFFAERPEGSVSTLKIQRTQQEDSAVYLCASSWETRRYTDTQYFGPGTRLTVL.